This TCR beta chain was captured in a study of memory CD4+ T cells and cytomegalovirus serostatus. In the case of this clone: Antigen unknown. The junction differs from germline at one of its ends, possibly a read error.

The germline gives CDR1 SGHDT, CDR2 YYEEEE. This CDR3 spans 17 amino acids. Study conclusions and caveats: CD4+ memory repertoires contained about two fifths of the 164 reported CMV TCRbeta sequences.

Data came from immunoSEQ multiplex PCR; TCRdb stores just in-frame clones and leaves some out. The table shows about 100,000 clones, with 80% occurring only once. Single viable CD3+CD4+CD8-CD45RO+ cells were sorted as the memory CD4+ T cells. CMV serostatus came from serum IgG against pp150, pp28, p38, p52. The gene calls are TRBV5-6 and TRBJ2-2, with 9 nucleotides matching TRBD2. The specimen was memory CD4+ T cells from blood. This receptor was obtained from an adult in good health and CMV-seropositive. The chain's CDR3 is CASTLGGPSGTGGELFF. CDR3 nucleotide sequence: TGTGCCAGCACCTTGGGGGGACCTAGCGGGACCGGCGGGGAGCTGTTTTTT.